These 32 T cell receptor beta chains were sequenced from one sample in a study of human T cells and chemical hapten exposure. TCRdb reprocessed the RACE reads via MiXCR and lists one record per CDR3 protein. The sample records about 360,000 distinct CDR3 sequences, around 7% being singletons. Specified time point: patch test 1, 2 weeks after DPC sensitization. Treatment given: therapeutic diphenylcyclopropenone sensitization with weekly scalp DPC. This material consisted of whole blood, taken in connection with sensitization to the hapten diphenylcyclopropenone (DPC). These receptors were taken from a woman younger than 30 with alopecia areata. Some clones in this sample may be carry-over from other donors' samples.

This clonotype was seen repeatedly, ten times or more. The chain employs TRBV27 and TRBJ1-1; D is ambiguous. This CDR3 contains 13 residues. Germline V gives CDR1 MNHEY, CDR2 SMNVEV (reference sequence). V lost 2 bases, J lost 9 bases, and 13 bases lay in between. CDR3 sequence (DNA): TGTGCCAGCAGTTTAAGCGGGGTTTCGCAAGCTTTCTTT. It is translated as CASSLSGVSQAFF.

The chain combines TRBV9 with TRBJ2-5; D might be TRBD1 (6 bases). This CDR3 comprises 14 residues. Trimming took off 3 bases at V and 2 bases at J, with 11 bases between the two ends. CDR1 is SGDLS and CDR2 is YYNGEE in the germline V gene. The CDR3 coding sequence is TGTGCCAGCAGCGCCGGACAGCCACAAGAGACCCAGTACTTC. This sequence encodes CASSAGQPQETQYF.

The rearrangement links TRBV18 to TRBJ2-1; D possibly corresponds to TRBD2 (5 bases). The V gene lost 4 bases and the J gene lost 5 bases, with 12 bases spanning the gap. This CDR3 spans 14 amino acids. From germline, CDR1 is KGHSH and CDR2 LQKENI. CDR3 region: CASSRPDGDNEQFF. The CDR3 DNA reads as TGTGCCAGCTCACGACCGGACGGGGACAATGAGCAGTTCTTC.

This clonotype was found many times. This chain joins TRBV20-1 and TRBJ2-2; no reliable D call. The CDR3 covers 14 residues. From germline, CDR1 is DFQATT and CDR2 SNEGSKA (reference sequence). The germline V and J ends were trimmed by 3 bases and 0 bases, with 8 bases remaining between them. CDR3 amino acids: CSASSTPNTGELFF. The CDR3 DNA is TGCAGTGCTAGCTCCACCCCGAACACCGGGGAGCTGTTTTTT.

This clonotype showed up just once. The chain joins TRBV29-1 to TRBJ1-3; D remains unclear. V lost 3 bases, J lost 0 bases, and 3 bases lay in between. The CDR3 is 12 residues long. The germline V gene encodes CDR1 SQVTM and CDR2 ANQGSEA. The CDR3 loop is CSVEGSGNTIYF. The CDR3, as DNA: TGCAGCGTTGAGGGCTCTGGAAACACCATATATTTT. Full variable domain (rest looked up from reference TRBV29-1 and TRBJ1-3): SAVISQKPSRDICQRGTSLTIQCQVDSQVTMMFWYRQQPGQSLTLIATANQGSEATYESGFVIDKFPISRPNLTFSTLTVSNMSPEDSSIYLCSVEGSGNTIYFGEGSWLTVV.

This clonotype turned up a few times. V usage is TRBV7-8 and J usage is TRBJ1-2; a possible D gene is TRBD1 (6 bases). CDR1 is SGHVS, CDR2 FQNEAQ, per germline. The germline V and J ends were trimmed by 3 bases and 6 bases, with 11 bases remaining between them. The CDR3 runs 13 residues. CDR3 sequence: CASSLSGDHGYTF. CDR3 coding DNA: TGTGCCAGCAGCTTGTCAGGGGATCATGGCTACACCTTC.

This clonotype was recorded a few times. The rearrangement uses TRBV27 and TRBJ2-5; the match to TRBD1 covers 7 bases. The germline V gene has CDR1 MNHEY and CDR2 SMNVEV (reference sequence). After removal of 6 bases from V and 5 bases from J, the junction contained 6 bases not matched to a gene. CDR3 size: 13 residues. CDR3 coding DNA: TGTGCCAGCAGCGCTGCAGGGGGTGAGACCCAGTACTTC. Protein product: CASSAAGGETQYF.

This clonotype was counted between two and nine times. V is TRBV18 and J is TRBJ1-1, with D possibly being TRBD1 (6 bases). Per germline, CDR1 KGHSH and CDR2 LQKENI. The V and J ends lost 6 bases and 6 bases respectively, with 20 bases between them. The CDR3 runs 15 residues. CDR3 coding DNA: TGTGCCAGCTCCACGCAACTCGGGGGCACGGCTGAAGCTTTCTTT. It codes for CASSTQLGGTAEAFF.

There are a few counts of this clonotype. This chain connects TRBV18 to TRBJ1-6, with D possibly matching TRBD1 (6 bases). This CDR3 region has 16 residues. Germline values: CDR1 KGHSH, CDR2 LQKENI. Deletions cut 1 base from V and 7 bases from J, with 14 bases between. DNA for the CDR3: TGTGCCAGCTCACCACAGGCAGGGGCGAGAAATTCACCCCTCCACTTT. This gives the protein CASSPQAGARNSPLHF. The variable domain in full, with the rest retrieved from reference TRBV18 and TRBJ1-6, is NAGVMQNPRHLVRRRGQEARLRCSPMKGHSHVYWYRQLPEEGLKFMVYLQKENIIDESGMPKERFSAEFPKEGPSILRIQQVVRGDSAAYFCASSPQAGARNSPLHFGNGTRLTVT.

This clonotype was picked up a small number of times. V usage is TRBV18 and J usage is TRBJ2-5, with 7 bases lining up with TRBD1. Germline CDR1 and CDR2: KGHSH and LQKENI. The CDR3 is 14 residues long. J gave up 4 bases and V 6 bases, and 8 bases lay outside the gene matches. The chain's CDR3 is CASSSSGGRETQYF. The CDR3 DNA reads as TGTGCCAGCTCCTCGTCAGGGGGACGAGAGACCCAGTACTTC.

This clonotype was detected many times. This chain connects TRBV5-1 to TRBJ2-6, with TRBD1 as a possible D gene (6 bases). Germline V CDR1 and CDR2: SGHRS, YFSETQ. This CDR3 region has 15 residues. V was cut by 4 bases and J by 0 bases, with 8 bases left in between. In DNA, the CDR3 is TGCGCCAGCAGCGGGGACACCTCTGGGGCCAACGTCCTGACTTTC. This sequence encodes CASSGDTSGANVLTF.

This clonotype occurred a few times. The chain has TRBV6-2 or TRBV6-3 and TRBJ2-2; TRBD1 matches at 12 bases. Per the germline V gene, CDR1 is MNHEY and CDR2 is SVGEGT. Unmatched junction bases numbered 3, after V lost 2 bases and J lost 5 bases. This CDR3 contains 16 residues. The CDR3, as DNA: TGTGCCAGCAGTTACGGGACAGGGGGCTATACCGGGGAGCTGTTTTTT. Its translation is CASSYGTGGYTGELFF.

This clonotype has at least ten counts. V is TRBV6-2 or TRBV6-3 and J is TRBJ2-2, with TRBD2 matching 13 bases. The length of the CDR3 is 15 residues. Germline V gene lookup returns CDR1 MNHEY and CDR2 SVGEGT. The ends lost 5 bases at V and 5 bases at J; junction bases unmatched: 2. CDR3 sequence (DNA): TGTGCCAGCAGTCGGGGACTAGCGGGGACCGGGGAGCTGTTTTTT. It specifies CASSRGLAGTGELFF.

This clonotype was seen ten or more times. CDR3 coding DNA: TGCAGCGTTGGTACCCCGGAGGCCTACGAGCAGTACTTC. Its translation: CSVGTPEAYEQYF. This chain joins TRBV29-1 and TRBJ2-7; a possible D gene is TRBD2 (5 bases). V was shortened by 4 bases and J by 2 bases, with 12 bases between the two germline ends. CDR3 length: 13 residues. Germline V CDR1 and CDR2: SQVTM, ANQGSEA.

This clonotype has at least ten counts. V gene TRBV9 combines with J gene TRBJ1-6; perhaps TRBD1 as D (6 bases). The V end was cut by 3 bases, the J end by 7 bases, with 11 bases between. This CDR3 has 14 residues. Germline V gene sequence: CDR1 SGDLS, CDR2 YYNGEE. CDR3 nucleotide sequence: TGTGCCAGCAGCGAGCGGACAGAGAATTCACCCCTCCACTTT. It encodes CASSERTENSPLHF.

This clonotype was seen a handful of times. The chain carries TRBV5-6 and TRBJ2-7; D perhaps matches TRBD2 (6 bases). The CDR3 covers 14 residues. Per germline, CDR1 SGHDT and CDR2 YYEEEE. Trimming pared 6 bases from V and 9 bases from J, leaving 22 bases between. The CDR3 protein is CASTLTVAYGGQYF. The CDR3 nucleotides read TGTGCCAGCACGCTGACTGTAGCCTACGGGGGGCAGTACTTC.

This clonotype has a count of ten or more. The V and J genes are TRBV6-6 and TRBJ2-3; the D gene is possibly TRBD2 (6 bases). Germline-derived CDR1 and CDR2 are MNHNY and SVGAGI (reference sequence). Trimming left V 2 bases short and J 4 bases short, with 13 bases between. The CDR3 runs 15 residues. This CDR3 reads CASSYPSLAPDTQYF. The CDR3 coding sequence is TGTGCCAGCAGTTACCCCTCACTAGCCCCAGATACGCAGTATTTT.

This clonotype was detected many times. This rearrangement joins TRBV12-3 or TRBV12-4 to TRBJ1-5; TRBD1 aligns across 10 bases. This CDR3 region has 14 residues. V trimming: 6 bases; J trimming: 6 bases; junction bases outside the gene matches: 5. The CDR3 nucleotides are TGTGCCAGCAGCGCGACAGGGGGCGTTCAGCCCCAGCATTTT. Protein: CASSATGGVQPQHF.

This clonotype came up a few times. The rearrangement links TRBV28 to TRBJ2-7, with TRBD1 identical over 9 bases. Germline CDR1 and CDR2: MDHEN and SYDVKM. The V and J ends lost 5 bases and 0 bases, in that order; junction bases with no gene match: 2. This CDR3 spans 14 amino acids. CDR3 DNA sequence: TGTGCCAGCAGTGGACAGGGGAACTCCTACGAGCAGTACTTC. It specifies CASSGQGNSYEQYF. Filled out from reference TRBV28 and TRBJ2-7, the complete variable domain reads DVKVTQSSRYLVKRTGEKVFLECVQDMDHENMFWYRQDPGLGLRLIYFSYDVKMKEKGDIPEGYSVSREKKERFSLILESASTNQTSMYLCASSGQGNSYEQYFGPGTRLTVT.

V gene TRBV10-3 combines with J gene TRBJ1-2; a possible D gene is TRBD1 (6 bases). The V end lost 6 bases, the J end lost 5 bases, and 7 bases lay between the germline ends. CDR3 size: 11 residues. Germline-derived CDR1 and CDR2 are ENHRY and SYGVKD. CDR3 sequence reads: CAIRGAYGYTF. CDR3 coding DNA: TGTGCCATCAGGGGGGCGTATGGCTACACCTTC.

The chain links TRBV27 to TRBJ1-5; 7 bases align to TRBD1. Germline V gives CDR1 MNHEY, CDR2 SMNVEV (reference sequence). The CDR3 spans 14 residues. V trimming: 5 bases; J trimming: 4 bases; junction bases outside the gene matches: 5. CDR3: CASSLTGENQPQHF. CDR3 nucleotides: TGTGCCAGCAGTCTAACAGGGGAAAATCAGCCCCAGCATTTT.

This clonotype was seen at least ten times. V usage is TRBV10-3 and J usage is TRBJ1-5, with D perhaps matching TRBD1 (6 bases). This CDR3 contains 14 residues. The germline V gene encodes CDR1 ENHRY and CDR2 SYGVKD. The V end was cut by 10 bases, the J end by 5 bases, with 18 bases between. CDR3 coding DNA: TGTGCCACCGGGGACAATCCCGGGGATCAGCCCCAGCATTTT. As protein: CATGDNPGDQPQHF.

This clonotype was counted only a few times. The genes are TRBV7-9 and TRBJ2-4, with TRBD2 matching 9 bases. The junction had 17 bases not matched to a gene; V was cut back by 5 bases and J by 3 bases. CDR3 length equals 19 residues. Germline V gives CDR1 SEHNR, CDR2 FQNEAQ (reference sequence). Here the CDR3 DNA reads TGTGCCAGCAGCCCCCGTTCGGGGACTAGCATTGAAGGCAAAAACATTCAGTACTTC. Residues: CASSPRSGTSIEGKNIQYF. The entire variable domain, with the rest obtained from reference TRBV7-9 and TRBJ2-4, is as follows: DTGVSQNPRHKITKRGQNVTFRCDPISEHNRLYWYRQTLGQGPEFLTYFQNEAQLEKSRLLSDRFSAERPKGSFSTLEIQRTEQGDSAMYLCASSPRSGTSIEGKNIQYFGAGTRLSVL.

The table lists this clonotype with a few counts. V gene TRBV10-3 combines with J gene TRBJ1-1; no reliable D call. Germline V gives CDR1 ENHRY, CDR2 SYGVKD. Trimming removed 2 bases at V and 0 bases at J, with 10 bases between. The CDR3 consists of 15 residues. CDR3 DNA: TGTGCCATCAGTGAGAATAGGGATATGAACACTGAAGCTTTCTTT. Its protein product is CAISENRDMNTEAFF.

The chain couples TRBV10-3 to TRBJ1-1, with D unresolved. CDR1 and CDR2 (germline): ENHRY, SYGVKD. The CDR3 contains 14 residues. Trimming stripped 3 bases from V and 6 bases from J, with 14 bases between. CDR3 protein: CAISDSKGGPEAFF. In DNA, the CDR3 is TGTGCCATCAGTGATTCGAAAGGAGGACCTGAAGCTTTCTTT.

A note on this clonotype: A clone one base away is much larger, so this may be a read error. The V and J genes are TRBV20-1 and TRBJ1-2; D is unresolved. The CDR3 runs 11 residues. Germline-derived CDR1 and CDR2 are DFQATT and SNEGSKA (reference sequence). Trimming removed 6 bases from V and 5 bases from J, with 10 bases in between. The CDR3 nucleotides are TGCAGTGCCCACCTTTTATATGGCTACACCTTC. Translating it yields CSAHLLYGYTF.

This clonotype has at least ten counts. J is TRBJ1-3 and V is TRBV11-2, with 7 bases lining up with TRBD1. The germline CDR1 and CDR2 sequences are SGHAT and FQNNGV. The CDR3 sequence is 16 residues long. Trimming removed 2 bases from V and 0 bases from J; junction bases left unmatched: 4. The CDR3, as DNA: TGTGCCAGCAGCTTATTGGGACAGCCCTCTGGAAACACCATATATTTT. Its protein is CASSLLGQPSGNTIYF.

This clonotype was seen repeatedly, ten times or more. In nucleotides, the CDR3 is TGTGCCAGCAGCTTAACGGCCACAGATACGCAGTATTTT. Its protein is CASSLTATDTQYF. The chain joins TRBV7-3 to TRBJ2-3, with no clear D. CDR1 is SGHTA, CDR2 FQGTGA, per germline. This CDR3 is 13 amino acids long. V lost 0 bases, J lost 2 bases, and 3 bases lay in between.

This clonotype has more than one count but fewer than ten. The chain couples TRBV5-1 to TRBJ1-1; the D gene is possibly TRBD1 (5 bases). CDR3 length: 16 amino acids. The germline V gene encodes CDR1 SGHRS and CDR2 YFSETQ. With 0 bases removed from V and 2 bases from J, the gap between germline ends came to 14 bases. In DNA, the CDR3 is TGCGCCAGCAGCTTGGAGGCGCTGGGGCTCAACACTGAAGCTTTCTTT. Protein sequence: CASSLEALGLNTEAFF.

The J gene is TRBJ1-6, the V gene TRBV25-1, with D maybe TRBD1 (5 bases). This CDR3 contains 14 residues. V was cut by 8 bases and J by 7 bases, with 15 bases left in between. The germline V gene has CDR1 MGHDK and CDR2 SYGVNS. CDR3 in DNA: TGTGCCAGCCGGTCCCTCGGGGACAATTCACCCCTCCACTTT. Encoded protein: CASRSLGDNSPLHF.

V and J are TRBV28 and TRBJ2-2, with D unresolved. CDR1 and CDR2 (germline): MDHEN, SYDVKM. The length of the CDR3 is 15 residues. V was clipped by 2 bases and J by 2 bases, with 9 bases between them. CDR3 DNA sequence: TGTGCCAGCAGTTTACCGTCAGAAAACACCGGGGAGCTGTTTTTT. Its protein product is CASSLPSENTGELFF.

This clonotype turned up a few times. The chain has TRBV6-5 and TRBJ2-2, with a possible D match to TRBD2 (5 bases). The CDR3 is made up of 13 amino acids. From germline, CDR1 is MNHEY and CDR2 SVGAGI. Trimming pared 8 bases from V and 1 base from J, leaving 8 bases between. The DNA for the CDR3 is TGTGCCAGCTCGGACTGGAACACCGGGGAGCTGTTTTTT. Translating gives CASSDWNTGELFF.